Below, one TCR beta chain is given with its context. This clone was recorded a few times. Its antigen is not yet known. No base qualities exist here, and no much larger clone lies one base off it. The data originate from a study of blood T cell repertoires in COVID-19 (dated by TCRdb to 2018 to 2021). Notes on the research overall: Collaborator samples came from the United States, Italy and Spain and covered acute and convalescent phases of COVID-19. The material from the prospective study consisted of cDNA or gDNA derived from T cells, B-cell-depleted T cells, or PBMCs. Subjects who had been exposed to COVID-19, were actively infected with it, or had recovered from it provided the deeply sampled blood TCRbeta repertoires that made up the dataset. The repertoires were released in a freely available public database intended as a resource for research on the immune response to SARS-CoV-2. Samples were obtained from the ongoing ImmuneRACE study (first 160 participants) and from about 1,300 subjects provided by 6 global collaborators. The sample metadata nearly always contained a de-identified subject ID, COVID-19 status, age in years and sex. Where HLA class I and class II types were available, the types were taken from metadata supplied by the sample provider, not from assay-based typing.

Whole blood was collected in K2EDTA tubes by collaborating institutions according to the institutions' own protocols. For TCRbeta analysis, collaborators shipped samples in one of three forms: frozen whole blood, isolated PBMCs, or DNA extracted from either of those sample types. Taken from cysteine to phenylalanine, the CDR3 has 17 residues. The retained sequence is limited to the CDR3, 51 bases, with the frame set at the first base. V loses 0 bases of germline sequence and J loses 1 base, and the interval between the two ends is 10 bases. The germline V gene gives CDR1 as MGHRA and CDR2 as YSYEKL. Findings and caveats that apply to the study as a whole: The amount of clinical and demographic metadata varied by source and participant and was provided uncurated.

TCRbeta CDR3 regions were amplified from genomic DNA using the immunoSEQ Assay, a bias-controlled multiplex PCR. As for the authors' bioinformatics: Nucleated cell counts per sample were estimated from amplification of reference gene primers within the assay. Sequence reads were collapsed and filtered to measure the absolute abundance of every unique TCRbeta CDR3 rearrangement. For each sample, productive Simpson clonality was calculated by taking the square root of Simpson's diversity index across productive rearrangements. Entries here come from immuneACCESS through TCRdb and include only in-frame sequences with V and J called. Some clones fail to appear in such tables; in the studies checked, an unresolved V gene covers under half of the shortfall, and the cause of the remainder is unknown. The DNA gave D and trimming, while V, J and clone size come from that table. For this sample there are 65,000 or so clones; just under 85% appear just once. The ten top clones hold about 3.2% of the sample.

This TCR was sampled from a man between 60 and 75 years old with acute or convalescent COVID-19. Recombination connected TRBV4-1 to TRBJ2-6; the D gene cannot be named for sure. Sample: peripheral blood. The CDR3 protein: CASSQDPPGSGANVLTF. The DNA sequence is TGCGCCAGCAGCCAAGATCCCCCAGGTTCTGGGGCCAACGTCCTGACTTTC.